These 17 T cell receptor beta chains were sequenced from one sample in a study of CD8 T cells in Susac syndrome. RNA amounts of roughly 0.45 to 1 ug underwent reverse transcription with random hexamers. TCRdb reanalysed the immunoSEQ multiplex PCR reads using MiXCR and keeps one entry per CDR3 protein. The sample yields a few hundred thousand distinct CDR3 sequences, 95% seen once. The sequenced sample consisted of CD4+ T cells from PBMCs. These receptors came from a human donor with multiple sclerosis.

This chain connects TRBV11-2 to TRBJ2-2; the match to TRBD1 covers 8 bases. The J segment lost 4 bases and the V segment lost 5 bases, leaving 9 bases of the junction unmatched. This CDR3 region has 16 residues. Germline assignment: CDR1 SGHAT and CDR2 FQNNGV. The CDR3 DNA sequence: TGTGCCAGCAGCCCCCCATTTGACAGGGGCACCGGGGAGCTGTTTTTT. Encoded protein: CASSPPFDRGTGELFF.

The J gene is TRBJ2-3, the V gene TRBV5-4, with 14 positions matching TRBD2. J gave up 4 bases and V 5 bases, and 6 bases lay outside the gene matches. The CDR3 extends over 16 amino acids. Germline assignment: CDR1 SGHNT and CDR2 YYREEE (reference sequence). DNA for the CDR3: TGTGCCAGCAGGACGGGACTAGCGGGGGACGCAGATACGCAGTATTTT. It is translated as CASRTGLAGDADTQYF.

This clonotype has just one count. The chain couples TRBV5-1 to TRBJ1-4; D remains unclear. Germline assignment: CDR1 SGHRS and CDR2 YFSETQ. The CDR3 has 11 amino acids. V was shortened by 5 bases and J by 10 bases, with 9 bases between the two germline ends. The CDR3 nucleotides are TGCGCCAGCAGTTTAACGGGAAAACTGTTTTTT. This encodes CASSLTGKLFF.

The chain is built from TRBV20-1 and TRBJ1-1; D is perhaps TRBD1 (6 bases). This CDR3 contains 14 residues. Germline V gene lookup returns CDR1 DFQATT and CDR2 SNEGSKA (reference sequence). Trimming stripped 5 bases from V and 1 base from J, with 14 bases between. The CDR3 bases are TGCAGTGCTGGCAGGGGCACTTCGAACACTGAAGCTTTCTTT. Residues: CSAGRGTSNTEAFF.

The rearrangement uses TRBV20-1 and TRBJ2-1; possibly TRBD1 for D (5 bases). Between the trimmed V and J ends, which lost 2 bases and 8 bases, there was a span of 10 bases. This CDR3 has 12 residues. Per germline, CDR1 DFQATT and CDR2 SNEGSKA (reference sequence). The CDR3 is CSARKGYHEQFF. The CDR3 DNA reads as TGCAGTGCTAGAAAGGGGTACCATGAGCAGTTCTTC.

This clonotype was recorded once. The chain recombines TRBV30 with TRBJ2-3; 10 bases fit TRBD2. V gave up 6 bases and J gave up 1 base; unmatched junction bases: 4. CDR1 and CDR2 (germline): GTSNPN, SVGIG (reference sequence). The CDR3 has 14 residues. The CDR3 sequence is CACRTSGGTDTQYF. The CDR3 bases are TGTGCCTGTCGGACTAGCGGCGGCACAGATACGCAGTATTTT. The whole variable domain, filled in from reference TRBV30 and TRBJ2-3, reads SQTIHQWPATLVQPVGSPLSLECTVEGTSNPNLYWYRQAAGRGLQLLFYSVGIGQISSEVPQNLSASRPQDRQFILSSKKLLLSDSGFYLCACRTSGGTDTQYFGPGTRLTVL.

The V and J genes are TRBV27 and TRBJ1-2; 9 bases are a match to TRBD1. CDR1 MNHEY and CDR2 SMNVEV come from the germline V gene (reference sequence). V was pared by 2 bases and J by 3 bases, with 4 bases of the junction left unmatched. The CDR3 has 15 amino acids. CDR3 DNA sequence: TGTGCCAGCAGTTTACGGGACAGGGACCACTATGGCTACACCTTC. It encodes CASSLRDRDHYGYTF.

This rearrangement joins TRBV30 to TRBJ1-6; the D gene is possibly TRBD1 (5 bases). Trimming cost V 0 bases and J 14 bases, with 8 bases left between them. This CDR3 is 11 amino acids long. The V gene's germline CDR1 is GTSNPN and CDR2 SVGIG (reference sequence). The CDR3 is CAWSVGQALHF. CDR3 nucleotide sequence: TGTGCCTGGAGTGTAGGACAAGCCCTCCACTTT.

The rearrangement uses TRBV29-1 and TRBJ2-7; possibly TRBD1 or TRBD2 for D (6 bases each). The CDR3 covers 11 residues. CDR1 is SQVTM and CDR2 is ANQGSEA in the germline V gene. V was pared by 5 bases and J by 13 bases, with 18 bases between. The CDR3 loop is CSVFRGPKFYV. The CDR3 nucleotides are TGCAGCGTTTTCCGGGGGCCGAAATTCTACGTC.

V and J are TRBV15 and TRBJ1-1; no firm D call. Germline lookup yields CDR1 LNHNV and CDR2 YYDKDF (reference sequence). The ends were cut back, 5 bases at V and 3 bases at J, with 13 bases in the middle. CDR3 size: 14 residues. The CDR3 DNA follows: TGTGCCACCAGCGACATGGACGGAGACACTGAAGCTTTCTTT. The encoded protein is CATSDMDGDTEAFF.

V and J are TRBV5-6 and TRBJ2-1, with 11 nucleotides matching TRBD2. Trimming cost V 4 bases and J 8 bases; bases outside gene matches: 11. The CDR3 loop spans 16 amino acids. Germline assignment: CDR1 SGHDT and CDR2 YYEEEE. In DNA form, the CDR3 reads TGTGCCAGCAGCCCGATTAGCGGGGGGGTCTTATATGAGCAGTTCTTC. Protein product: CASSPISGGVLYEQFF.

The rearrangement links TRBV12-3 or TRBV12-4 to TRBJ2-3; TRBD1 matches at 7 bases. The CDR3 is 13 amino acids. The junction had 5 bases not matched to a gene; V was cut back by 5 bases and J by 6 bases. CDR3 coding DNA: TGTGCCAGCAGTCCAACGACAGGGGATACGCAGTATTTT. This gives the protein CASSPTTGDTQYF.

This sequence joins TRBV12-3 or TRBV12-4 and TRBJ2-1; weak D call: TRBD1 (5 bases). The CDR3 has 12 amino acids. Trimming stripped 1 base from V and 15 bases from J, with 13 bases between. DNA for the CDR3: TGTGCCAGCAGTTTAGGCAGGGTATCGTGGTTCTTC. It yields the protein CASSLGRVSWFF.

The chain employs TRBV30 and TRBJ1-1; a possible D gene is TRBD1 (5 bases). Per the germline V gene, CDR1 is GTSNPN and CDR2 is SVGIG (reference sequence). This CDR3 contains 12 residues. V was shortened by 1 base and J by 11 bases, with 14 bases between the two germline ends. CDR3: CAWSAGWGDAFF. The CDR3 nucleotides are TGTGCCTGGAGTGCGGGTTGGGGCGACGCTTTCTTT.

The chain has TRBV20-1 and TRBJ2-1; the match to TRBD2 covers 9 bases. The CDR3 consists of 18 residues. Germline CDR1 is DFQATT and CDR2 is SNEGSKA (reference sequence). V shed 4 bases and J 0 bases; nucleotides not matched to a gene: 13. The CDR3 coding sequence is TGCAGTGCTACCCCAGGGCTAGCGGGGACAAGCTCCTACAATGAGCAGTTCTTC. Translated: CSATPGLAGTSSYNEQFF.

CDR3 protein: CATSIGGFYTDTQYF. In DNA, the CDR3 is TGTGCCACCAGCATAGGAGGGTTCTACACAGATACGCAGTATTTT. This chain joins TRBV15 and TRBJ2-3; a weak D match, TRBD2 (6 bases). V lost 4 bases and J lost 2, with 13 bases in between. The germline gives CDR1 LNHNV, CDR2 YYDKDF (reference sequence). The CDR3 spans 15 residues.

The V call is TRBV19, the J call TRBJ2-2, with 8 bases matching TRBD1. This CDR3 is 19 amino acids long. CDR1 LNHDA and CDR2 SQIVND come from the germline V gene (reference sequence). With V trimmed by 6 bases and J by 4 bases, 19 bases remained unmatched. The DNA of the CDR3 is TGTGCCAGTAGCTACCTCCACTATCGGGCAGGGGGCGTCACCGGGGAGCTGTTTTTT. This encodes CASSYLHYRAGGVTGELFF.